This TCR beta chain stems from a study of early T cells in non-severe SARS-CoV-2 infection. Germline CDR1 is MNHEY and CDR2 is SVGEGT. The V gene lost 1 base and the J gene lost 1 base, with 10 bases spanning the gap. The CDR3 is made up of 15 amino acids. TCRdb passed the 5' RACE reads through MiXCR, listing each CDR3 protein once. The sample includes tens of thousands of distinct CDR3 sequences, 6.2% seen only once; the top ten take 3.9%. In its sample, this clonotype was seen a few times. The chain is built from TRBV6-2 or TRBV6-3 and TRBJ1-1; D uncertain. This clonotype was obtained from an adult who was a healthcare worker with PCR-confirmed SARS-CoV-2 infection or an uninfected control (not recorded which). The sequencing sample was made of whole blood. The CDR3 DNA follows: TGTGCCAGCAGTTACTGGACGGAAGAGAACACTGAAGCTTTCTTT. This encodes CASSYWTEENTEAFF.